This T cell receptor (beta chain) stems from a study of beta chain features in type 1 diabetes. Study results and limitations: Shorter TCRB CDR3s, moderately but significantly so, were found in Type 1 diabetes patients in all four CD4+ subsets.

Note on this clone: Its target is not known.

The authors reverse transcribed all of the isolated RNA, so sequencing captured expressed TCRB transcripts. Measured with immunoSEQ multiplex PCR; TCRdb has only the in-frame clones, and not every one. The sample has around 340,000 clones; around 9% are singletons. The receptor was derived from a man aged 30-40 years with type 1 diabetes. The sample was central memory CD4+ T cells from blood.

The CDR3 loop is CASSPSEIYNEQFF. The CDR3 region has the DNA TGTGCCAGCAGCCCTTCTGAAATTTACAATGAGCAGTTCTTC. This chain joins TRBV7-8 and TRBJ2-1; D not certain. This CDR3 is 14 amino acids long. Trimming cost V 5 bases and J 4 bases, with 12 bases left between them. Germline CDR1 SGHVS, CDR2 FQNEAQ.